This TCR beta chain appears in the sequencing data of a study of blood T cell repertoires in COVID-19. Some clones are missing from TCRdb's copy, which holds only in-frame ones; the method was immunoSEQ multiplex PCR. This sample has about 120,000 clones, with roughly 89% found just once. This clone appeared once. This clonotype originated in a woman in her fifties or sixties with COVID-19, enrolled during active disease. Sequenced input: peripheral blood.

In nucleotides, the CDR3 is TGTGCCAGCAGCCGGGACATCCAATTTTACTATGGCTACACCTTC. Translation: CASSRDIQFYYGYTF. The chain links TRBV5-4 to TRBJ1-2; perhaps TRBD1 as D (6 bases). V lost 4 bases, J lost 3 bases, and 16 bases lay in between. Looked up from germline, CDR1 is SGHNT and CDR2 is YYREEE (reference sequence). The CDR3 runs 15 residues. The whole variable domain, remainder taken from reference TRBV5-4 and TRBJ1-2, is ETGVTQSPTHLIKTRGQQVTLRCSSQSGHNTVSWYQQALGQGPQFIFQYYREEENGRGNFPPRFSGLQFPNYSSELNVNALELDDSALYLCASSRDIQFYYGYTFGSGTRLTVV.